The clone carrying this T cell receptor beta chain was seen only once. As yet, its antigen is unknown. The same CDR3 also results from other DNA sequences found in this sample. Sequencing used immunoSEQ multiplex PCR; TCRdb keeps in-frame clones, though not all of them. The data hold more than 75,000 clones, with 75% to 90% observed a single time. The CDR3 runs 13 residues. Trimming took off 0 bases at V and 7 bases at J, with 8 bases between the two ends. Germline CDR1 and CDR2: SGHRS and YFSETQ. This record belongs to a study of OX40 agonist ivuxolimab in advanced cancers. For the study at large: Hepatocellular carcinoma, melanoma, renal cell or head and neck cancer was diagnosed in the dose-escalation patients.

Study-level results: CD4+ T cells averaged fewer expanded clones than CD8+ T cells.

The V and J genes are TRBV5-1 and TRBJ1-3; D is unclear. This TCR derives from an adult with an advanced solid tumor such as melanoma, head and neck, liver or kidney cancer. The sample in question was CD4+ or CD8+ T cells sorted from blood, obtained in a trial of the OX40 agonist ivuxolimab. The CDR3 sequence is CASSLGLGNTIYF. CDR3 nucleotide sequence: TGCGCCAGCAGCTTGGGCCTGGGGAACACCATATATTTT. Full variable domain (outside the CDR3, taken from reference TRBV5-1 and TRBJ1-3): KAGVTQTPRYLIKTRGQQVTLSCSPISGHRSVSWYQQTPGQGLQFLFEYFSETQRNKGNFPGRFSGRQFSNSRSEMNVSTLELGDSALYLCASSLGLGNTIYFGEGSWLTVV.